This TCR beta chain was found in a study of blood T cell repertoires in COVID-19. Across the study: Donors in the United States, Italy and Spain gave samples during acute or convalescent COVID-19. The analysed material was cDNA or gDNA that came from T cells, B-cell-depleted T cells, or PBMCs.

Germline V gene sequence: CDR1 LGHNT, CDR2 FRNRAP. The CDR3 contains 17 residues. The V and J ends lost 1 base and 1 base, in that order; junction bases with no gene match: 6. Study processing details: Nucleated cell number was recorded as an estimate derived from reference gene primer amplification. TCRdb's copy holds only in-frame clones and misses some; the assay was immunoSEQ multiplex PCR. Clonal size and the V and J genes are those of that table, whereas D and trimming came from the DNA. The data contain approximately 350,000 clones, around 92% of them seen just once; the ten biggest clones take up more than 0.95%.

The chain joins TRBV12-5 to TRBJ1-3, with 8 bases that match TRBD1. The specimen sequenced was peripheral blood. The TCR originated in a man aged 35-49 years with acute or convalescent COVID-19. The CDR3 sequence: CASGLGQGAPSGNTIYF. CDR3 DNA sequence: TGTGCTAGTGGTTTGGGGCAGGGGGCGCCGTCTGGAAACACCATATATTTT.